The 24 T cell receptor beta chains below come from one sample, sequenced in a study of CD8 T cells in Susac syndrome. After extraction with the RNeasy kit, roughly 0.45 to 1 ug of the RNA was reverse transcribed using random hexamers. TCRdb itself ran the immunoSEQ multiplex PCR reads through MiXCR, one entry per CDR3 protein. Counted here are fewer than 150,000 distinct CDR3 sequences, 91% occurring once; the ten biggest clones make up 0.24%. The sequencing input was CD8+ T cells from PBMCs. All receptors come from a human donor with multiple sclerosis.

V and J are TRBV10-2 and TRBJ1-5; 8 bases match TRBD1. J was trimmed by 3 bases and V by 9 bases; bases with no gene match: 7. The germline V gene has CDR1 WSHSY and CDR2 SAAADI. The CDR3 consists of 14 residues. CDR3: CASPRQGTNQPQHF. The DNA of the CDR3 is TGCGCCAGTCCCCGACAGGGGACCAATCAGCCCCAGCATTTT.

This rearrangement joins TRBV9 to TRBJ2-1; tentatively, D is TRBD2 (6 bases). Germline V gene data show CDR1 as SGDLS and CDR2 as YYNGEE. There are 15 residues in the CDR3. The V gene lost 1 base and the J gene lost 8 bases, with 16 bases spanning the gap. The CDR3 bases are TGTGCCAGCAGCGTATCGGGCGGGACGAATGATGAGCAGTTCTTC. It is translated as CASSVSGGTNDEQFF.

The gene calls are TRBV7-6 and TRBJ2-3; TRBD2 is a possible D gene (6 bases). The CDR3 has 14 amino acids. V lost 5 bases to trimming and J lost 3 bases, with 12 bases between them. The germline V gene encodes CDR1 SGHVS and CDR2 FNYEAQ. The CDR3 is CASSQEGKTDTQYF. CDR3 bases: TGTGCCAGCAGCCAGGAGGGCAAGACAGATACGCAGTATTTT.

This chain joins TRBV4-3 and TRBJ2-5, with 8 positions matching TRBD2. The CDR3 length is 16 residues. The V gene's germline CDR1 is LGHNA and CDR2 YSLEER. With 4 bases clipped from V and 4 bases from J, the junction kept 11 bases outside the gene matches. The CDR3 region has the DNA TGCGCCAGCAGCCCTGAGATAGCGGGAACCGTAGAGACCCAGTACTTC. Translation: CASSPEIAGTVETQYF.

This sequence joins TRBV10-2 and TRBJ2-7, with a possible D match to TRBD1 (5 bases). Germline-derived CDR1 and CDR2 are WSHSY and SAAADI. The CDR3 contains 14 residues. Trimming stripped 8 bases from V and 4 bases from J, with 18 bases between. CDR3 coding DNA: TGCGCCAGCGGCCAGGGAAAAGTAGGATACGAGCAGTACTTC. Amino acids: CASGQGKVGYEQYF.

A single count supports this clonotype. The CDR3 loop is CASSIGGRAGELFF. In DNA form, the CDR3 reads TGTGCCAGTAGTATTGGAGGGAGGGCCGGGGAGCTGTTTTTT. The chain carries TRBV19 and TRBJ2-2; TRBD2 matches 7 bases. Germline values: CDR1 LNHDA, CDR2 SQIVND (reference sequence). The trim removed 3 bases at V and 6 bases at J, leaving 4 bases unmatched. This CDR3 has 14 amino acids.

The J gene is TRBJ2-5, the V gene TRBV5-6; 14 bases fit TRBD2. The CDR3 loop spans 16 amino acids. Trimming removed 4 bases from V and 5 bases from J; junction bases left unmatched: 7. CDR1 is SGHDT and CDR2 is YYEEEE in the germline V gene. The CDR3, as DNA: TGTGCCAGCAGCGGGGGACTAGCGGGAGATCTTGAGACCCAGTACTTC. The encoded protein is CASSGGLAGDLETQYF.

The rearrangement uses TRBV6-1 and TRBJ1-5, with a possible D match to TRBD1 (5 bases). The germline V gene encodes CDR1 MNHNS and CDR2 SASEGT. The CDR3 runs 16 residues. V shed 1 base and J shed 5 bases, with 15 bases lying between them. Here the CDR3 DNA reads TGTGCCAGCAGTGAAGTGGAGACGGGGGGTTATCAGCCCCAGCATTTT. It codes for CASSEVETGGYQPQHF.

The V and J genes are TRBV19 and TRBJ2-5; D is undetermined. This CDR3 comprises 14 residues. CDR1 is LNHDA and CDR2 is SQIVND in the germline V gene (reference sequence). With 2 bases removed from V and 5 bases from J, the gap between germline ends came to 12 bases. The CDR3, as DNA: TGTGCCAGTAGTATAATTGGACCCGGGGAGACCCAGTACTTC. Translation gives CASSIIGPGETQYF.

This clonotype was counted once. The chain carries TRBV3-1 and TRBJ2-7, with 8 bases lining up with TRBD1. CDR3 size: 15 residues. J was trimmed by 0 bases and V by 5 bases; bases with no gene match: 6. Germline V gene sequence: CDR1 LGHDT, CDR2 YNNKEL (reference sequence). The CDR3, as DNA: TGTGCCAGCAGCGCTCGGACAGGGAGCTCCTACGAGCAGTACTTC. Amino acids: CASSARTGSSYEQYF.

This clonotype was found once. The chain joins TRBV6-5 to TRBJ2-1; D tentatively reads TRBD1 or TRBD2 (5 bases each). V was clipped by 8 bases and J by 0 bases, with 8 bases between them. The CDR3 length is 13 residues. Germline CDR1 MNHEY, CDR2 SVGAGI. CDR3 protein: CASGTGSYNEQFF. In nucleotides, the CDR3 is TGTGCCAGCGGGACGGGCTCCTACAATGAGCAGTTCTTC.

V is TRBV11-3 and J is TRBJ1-1; D gene ambiguous. V was shortened by 3 bases and J by 5 bases, with 10 bases between the two germline ends. CDR1 SGHNT and CDR2 YENEEA come from the germline V gene. This CDR3 has 13 amino acids. CDR3 region: CASSFLEKTEAFF. CDR3 sequence (DNA): TGTGCCAGCAGCTTCCTTGAGAAGACTGAAGCTTTCTTT.

This clonotype occurred a few times. The V and J genes are TRBV4-1 and TRBJ2-6, with no clear D. The CDR3 extends over 15 amino acids. Germline lookup yields CDR1 MGHRA and CDR2 YSYEKL. Trimming cost V 3 bases and J 2 bases, with 8 bases left between them. In nucleotides, the CDR3 is TGCGCCAGCAGCCAGCAACAAGCTGGGGCCAACGTCCTGACTTTC. Translated: CASSQQQAGANVLTF.

The chain combines TRBV25-1 with TRBJ2-7; either TRBD1 or TRBD2 may fit D (5 bases each). V lost 7 bases and J lost 0, with 13 bases in between. The length of the CDR3 is 14 residues. Germline lookup yields CDR1 MGHDK and CDR2 SYGVNS. CDR3 DNA: TGTGCCAGCATAGGGACCGCTTCCTCCTACGAGCAGTACTTC. Encoded protein: CASIGTASSYEQYF.

The chain couples TRBV6-2 or TRBV6-3 to TRBJ2-7; D not resolved. Germline-derived CDR1 and CDR2 are MNHEY and SVGEGT. The V and J ends lost 2 bases and 3 bases respectively, with 5 bases between them. The CDR3 covers 12 residues. The DNA for the CDR3 is TGTGCCAGCAGTTACGTGGTCTACGAGCAGTACTTC. Protein sequence: CASSYVVYEQYF.

The chain combines TRBV19 with TRBJ1-5; 8 positions match TRBD1. Germline CDR1 and CDR2: LNHDA and SQIVND (reference sequence). Trimming at V came to 5 bases and at J to 0 bases, leaving 3 bases not matched to a gene. This CDR3 spans 15 amino acids. The CDR3 sequence: CASSRQGNSNQPQHF. The CDR3 region has the DNA TGTGCCAGTAGTCGACAGGGGAATAGCAATCAGCCCCAGCATTTT.

The V call is TRBV12-3 or TRBV12-4, the J call TRBJ2-1, with TRBD2 matching 8 bases. This CDR3 spans 11 amino acids. Trimming removed 6 bases from V and 11 bases from J; junction bases left unmatched: 3. The chain's CDR3 is CASRLAEKQFF. The DNA for the CDR3 is TGTGCCAGCAGACTAGCGGAAAAGCAGTTCTTC.

The CDR3 DNA reads TGTGCCAGCAGCCAAGATCCCTCTATCGGACAGGGAAACTCCTACGAGCAGTACTTC. Its protein is CASSQDPSIGQGNSYEQYF. The chain has TRBV3-1 and TRBJ2-7; 8 bases are a match to TRBD1. Per germline, CDR1 LGHDT and CDR2 YNNKEL (reference sequence). The CDR3 is made up of 19 amino acids. V shed 0 bases and J 0 bases; nucleotides not matched to a gene: 13.

DNA of the CDR3: TGTGCCTCTTCGTTTAGCGGGAGGGAACAAGAGACCCAGTACTTC. Its protein product is CASSFSGREQETQYF. V and J are TRBV9 and TRBJ2-5; TRBD2 agrees at 11 bases. This CDR3 comprises 15 residues. The J segment lost 2 bases and the V segment lost 10 bases, leaving 10 bases of the junction unmatched. In germline, CDR1 is SGDLS, CDR2 YYNGEE.

The chain uses TRBV3-1 and TRBJ2-7; D might be TRBD1 or TRBD2, each matching 5 bases. Germline V gene data show CDR1 as LGHDT and CDR2 as YNNKEL (reference sequence). The CDR3 is 14 amino acids. Between the trimmed V and J ends, which lost 1 base and 2 bases, there was a span of 9 bases. CDR3 loop: CASSQVEGTYEQYF. The CDR3 nucleotides read TGTGCCAGCAGCCAAGTAGAGGGGACCTACGAGCAGTACTTC.

This chain connects TRBV19 to TRBJ1-1, with a possible D match to TRBD1 (5 bases). Germline V gene lookup returns CDR1 LNHDA and CDR2 SQIVND (reference sequence). The CDR3 consists of 11 residues. V was cut by 6 bases and J by 8 bases, with 10 bases left in between. The CDR3 here is CASSGTWEAFF. The CDR3 region has the DNA TGTGCCAGTAGCGGGACCTGGGAAGCTTTCTTT.

The chain combines TRBV4-1 with TRBJ1-5, with unresolved D. With 0 bases removed from V and 8 bases from J, the gap between germline ends came to 11 bases. Germline V gives CDR1 MGHRA, CDR2 YSYEKL. The CDR3 is 14 amino acids. CDR3 sequence reads: CASSQDRGWEPQHF. The CDR3 DNA follows: TGCGCCAGCAGCCAAGACCGGGGTTGGGAGCCCCAGCATTTT.

The chain employs TRBV6-5 and TRBJ1-1, with no clear D. Germline V gene data show CDR1 as MNHEY and CDR2 as SVGAGI. The V and J ends lost 6 bases and 7 bases respectively, with 15 bases between them. The length of the CDR3 is 13 residues. The CDR3 DNA sequence: TGTGCCAGCAGCTCCGGGTCCCCGGATGAAGCTTTCTTT. Its translation is CASSSGSPDEAFF.

The table lists this clonotype with a count of one. This chain joins TRBV19 and TRBJ1-5; no clear D. The V end was cut by 1 base, the J end by 3 bases, with 7 bases between. Germline V gene lookup returns CDR1 LNHDA and CDR2 SQIVND (reference sequence). The CDR3 sequence is 14 residues long. The chain's CDR3 is CASSIAIFNQPQHF. CDR3 coding DNA: TGTGCCAGTAGTATAGCAATCTTCAATCAGCCCCAGCATTTT.